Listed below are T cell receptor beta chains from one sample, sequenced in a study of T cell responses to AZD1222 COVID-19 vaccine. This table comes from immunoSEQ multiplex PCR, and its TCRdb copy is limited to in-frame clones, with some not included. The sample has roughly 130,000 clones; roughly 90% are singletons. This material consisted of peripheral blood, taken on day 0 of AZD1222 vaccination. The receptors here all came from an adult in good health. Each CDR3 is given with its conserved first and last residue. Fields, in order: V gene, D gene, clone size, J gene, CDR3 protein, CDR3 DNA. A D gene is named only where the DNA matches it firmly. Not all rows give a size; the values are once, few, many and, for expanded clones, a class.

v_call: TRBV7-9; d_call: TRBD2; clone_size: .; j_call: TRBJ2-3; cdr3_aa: CASSRTGGPTDTQYF; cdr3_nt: TGTGCCAGCAGTCGAACGGGGGGGCCGACAGATACGCAGTATTTT
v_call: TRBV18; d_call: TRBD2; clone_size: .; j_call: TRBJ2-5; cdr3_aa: CASSPSLTSGGETQYF; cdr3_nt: TGTGCCAGCTCACCAAGTCTCACTAGCGGAGGGGAGACCCAGTACTTC
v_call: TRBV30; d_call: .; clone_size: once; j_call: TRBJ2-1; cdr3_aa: CAWRGDSSYGSYNEQFF; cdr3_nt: TGTGCCTGGAGGGGGGATTCTAGCTACGGCTCCTACAATGAGCAGTTCTTC
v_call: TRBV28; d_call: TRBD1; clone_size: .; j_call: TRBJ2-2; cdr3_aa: CATLPGQHTGELFF; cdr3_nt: TGTGCCACCCTCCCGGGACAGCACACCGGGGAGCTGTTTTTT
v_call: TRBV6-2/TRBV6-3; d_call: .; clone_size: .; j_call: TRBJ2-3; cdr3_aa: CASSYSGSQDTQYF; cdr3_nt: TGTGCCAGCAGTTACTCGGGGTCTCAAGATACGCAGTATTTT
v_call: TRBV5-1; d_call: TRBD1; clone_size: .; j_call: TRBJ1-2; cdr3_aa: CASSLAATGGEGYTF; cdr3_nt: TGCGCCAGCAGCTTGGCCGCGACAGGGGGCGAAGGCTACACCTTC
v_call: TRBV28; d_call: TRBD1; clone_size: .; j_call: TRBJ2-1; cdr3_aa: CASSNTGDEQFF; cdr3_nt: TGTGCCAGCAGCAATACAGGGGACGAGCAGTTCTTC
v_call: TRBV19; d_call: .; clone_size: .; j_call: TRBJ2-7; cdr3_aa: CASSQSWRTYEQYF; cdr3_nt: TGTGCCAGTAGTCAGTCCTGGAGGACCTACGAGCAGTACTTC
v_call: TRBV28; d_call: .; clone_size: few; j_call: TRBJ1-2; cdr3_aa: CASRRGGEGGYTF; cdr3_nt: TGTGCCAGCCGTCGTGGAGGGGAAGGTGGCTACACCTTC
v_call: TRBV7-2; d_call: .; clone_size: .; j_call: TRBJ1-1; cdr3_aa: CASSLVGGSGTEAFF; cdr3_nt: TGTGCCAGCAGCTTAGTAGGGGGATCAGGAACTGAAGCTTTCTTT
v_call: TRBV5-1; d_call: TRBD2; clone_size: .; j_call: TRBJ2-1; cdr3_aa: CASSNSGGLSIGGDEQFF; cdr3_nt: TGCGCCAGCAGCAATAGCGGGGGGCTTTCCATAGGCGGAGATGAGCAGTTCTTC
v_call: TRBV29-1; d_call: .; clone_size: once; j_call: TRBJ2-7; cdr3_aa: CSVEDPGFYEQYF; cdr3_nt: TGCAGCGTTGAAGATCCGGGGTTTTACGAGCAGTACTTC
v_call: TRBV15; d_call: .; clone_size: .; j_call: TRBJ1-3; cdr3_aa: CATSRAGDVFSGNTIYF; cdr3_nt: TGTGCCACCAGCAGAGCGGGGGACGTCTTCTCTGGAAACACCATATATTTT
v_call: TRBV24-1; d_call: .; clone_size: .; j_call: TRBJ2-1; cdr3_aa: CATSLQGTNNEQFF; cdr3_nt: TGTGCCACCAGCCTCCAGGGTACCAACAATGAGCAGTTCTTC
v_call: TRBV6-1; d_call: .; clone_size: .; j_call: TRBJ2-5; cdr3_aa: CASSESRGGGLLGETQYF; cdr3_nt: TGTGCCAGCAGTGAGTCGAGAGGAGGGGGACTACTAGGGGAGACCCAGTACTTC
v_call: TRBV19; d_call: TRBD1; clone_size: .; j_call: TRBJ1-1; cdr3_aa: CASTQGVLGNTEAFF; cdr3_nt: TGTGCCAGTACCCAGGGGGTACTGGGGAACACTGAAGCTTTCTTT
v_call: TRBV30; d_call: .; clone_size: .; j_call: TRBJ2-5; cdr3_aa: CAWSPRSGLETQYF; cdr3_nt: TGTGCCTGGAGCCCAAGGTCAGGGTTAGAGACCCAGTACTTC
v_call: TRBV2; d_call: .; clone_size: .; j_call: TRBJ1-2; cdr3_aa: CASSEGGPYGYTF; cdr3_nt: TGTGCCAGCAGTGAAGGTGGCCCCTATGGCTACACCTTC
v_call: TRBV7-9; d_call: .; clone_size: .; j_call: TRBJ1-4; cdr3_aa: CASSLGLDMKLFF; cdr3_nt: TGTGCCAGCAGCTTAGGATTGGATATGAAACTGTTTTTT
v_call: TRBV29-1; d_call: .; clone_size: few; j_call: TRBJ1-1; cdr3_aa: CSVELFRSNTEAFF; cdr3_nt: TGCAGCGTTGAATTGTTCAGAAGTAACACTGAAGCTTTCTTT
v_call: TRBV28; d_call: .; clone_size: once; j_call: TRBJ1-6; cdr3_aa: CASSLSRADYNSPLHF; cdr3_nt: TGTGCCAGCAGTTTGTCTCGGGCAGACTATAATTCACCCCTCCACTTT
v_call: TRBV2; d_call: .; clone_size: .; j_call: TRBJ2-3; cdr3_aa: CALNQGDTQYF; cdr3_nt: TGTGCCTTAAACCAGGGGGATACGCAGTATTTT
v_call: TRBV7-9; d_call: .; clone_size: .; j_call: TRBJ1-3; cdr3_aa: CASSSGAGSGNTIYF; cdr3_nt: TGTGCCAGCAGCTCCGGAGCCGGGTCTGGAAACACCATATATTTT
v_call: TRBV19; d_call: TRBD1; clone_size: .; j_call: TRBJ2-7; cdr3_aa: CASGTGPYEQYF; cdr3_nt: TGTGCCAGCGGGACAGGGCCCTACGAGCAGTACTTC
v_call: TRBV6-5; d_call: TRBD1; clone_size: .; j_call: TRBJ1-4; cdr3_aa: CASSYGGGTNEKLFF; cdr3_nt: TGTGCCAGCAGTTACGGAGGGGGCACTAATGAAAAACTGTTTTTT
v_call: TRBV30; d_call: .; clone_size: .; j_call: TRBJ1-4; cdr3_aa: CAWSGGFDEKLFF; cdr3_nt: TGTGCCTGGAGCGGGGGGTTTGATGAAAAACTGTTTTTT
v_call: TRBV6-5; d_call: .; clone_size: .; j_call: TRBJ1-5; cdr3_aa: CASTLSFNQPQHF; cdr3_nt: TGTGCCAGCACCTTGAGTTTTAATCAGCCCCAGCATTTT
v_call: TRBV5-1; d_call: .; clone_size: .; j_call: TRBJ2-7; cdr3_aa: CASRTEYAYEQYF; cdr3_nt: TGCGCCAGCAGAACCGAATACGCCTACGAGCAGTACTTC
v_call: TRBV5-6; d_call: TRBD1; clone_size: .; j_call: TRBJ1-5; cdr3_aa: CASSTNYRGSQPQHF; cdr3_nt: TGTGCCAGCAGCACGAACTACAGGGGGAGCCAGCCCCAGCATTTT
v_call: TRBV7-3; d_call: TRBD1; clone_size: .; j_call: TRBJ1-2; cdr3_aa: CASSPGGGYGYTF; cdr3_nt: TGTGCCAGCAGCCCAGGGGGCGGCTATGGCTACACCTTC
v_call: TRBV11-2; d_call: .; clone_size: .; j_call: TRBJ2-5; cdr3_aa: CASSLTEQETQYF; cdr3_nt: TGTGCCAGCAGCTTGACTGAACAAGAGACCCAGTACTTC
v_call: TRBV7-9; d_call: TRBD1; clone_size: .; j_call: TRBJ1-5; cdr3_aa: CASSRTGGGQPQHF; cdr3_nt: TGTGCCAGCAGTCGTACAGGGGGCGGACAGCCCCAGCATTTT
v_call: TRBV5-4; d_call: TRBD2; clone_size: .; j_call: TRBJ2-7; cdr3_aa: CASSLLGGASYEQYF; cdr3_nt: TGTGCCAGCAGCTTGCTCGGGGGGGCGTCCTACGAGCAGTACTTC
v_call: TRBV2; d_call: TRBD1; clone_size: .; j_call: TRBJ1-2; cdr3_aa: CASSGQGKNGYTF; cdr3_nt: TGTGCCAGCAGTGGACAGGGGAAAAATGGCTACACCTTC
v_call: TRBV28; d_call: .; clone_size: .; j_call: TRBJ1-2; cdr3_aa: CATADLNYGYTF; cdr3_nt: TGTGCTACCGCCGACCTTAACTATGGCTACACCTTC
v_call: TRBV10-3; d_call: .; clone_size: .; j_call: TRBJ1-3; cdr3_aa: CAISESPGRGSGNTIYF; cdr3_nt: TGTGCCATCAGTGAGTCTCCGGGACGGGGCTCTGGAAACACCATATATTTT
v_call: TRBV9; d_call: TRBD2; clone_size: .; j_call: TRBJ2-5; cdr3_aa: CASTIGTTSRETQYF; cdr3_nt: TGTGCCAGCACGATCGGGACTACCTCTCGAGAGACCCAGTACTTC
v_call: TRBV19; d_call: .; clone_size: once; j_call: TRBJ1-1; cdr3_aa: CASSRRQEHMNTEAFF; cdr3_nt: TGTGCCAGTAGTCGTAGACAGGAGCATATGAACACTGAAGCTTTCTTT
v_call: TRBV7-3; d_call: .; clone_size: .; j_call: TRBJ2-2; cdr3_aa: CASSPKSTLTNTGELFF; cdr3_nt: TGTGCCAGCAGTCCTAAGTCCACCCTAACGAACACCGGGGAGCTGTTTTTT
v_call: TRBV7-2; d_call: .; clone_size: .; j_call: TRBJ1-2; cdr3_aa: CASSSPRLQGHGYTF; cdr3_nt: TGTGCCAGCAGCTCCCCTAGGCTTCAGGGCCATGGCTACACCTTC
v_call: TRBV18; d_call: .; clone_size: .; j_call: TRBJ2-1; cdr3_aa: CASSSQGYNEQFF; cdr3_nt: TGTGCCAGCTCGTCCCAGGGGTACAATGAGCAGTTCTTC
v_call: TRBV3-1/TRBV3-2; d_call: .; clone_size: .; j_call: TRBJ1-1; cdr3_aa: CASSQDGRVTEAFF; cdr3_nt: TGTGCCAGCAGCCAAGATGGGAGGGTCACTGAAGCTTTCTTT
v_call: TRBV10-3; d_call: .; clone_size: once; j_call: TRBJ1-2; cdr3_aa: CAISESWELPLGYTF; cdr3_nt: TGTGCCATCAGTGAGTCCTGGGAACTGCCTCTTGGCTACACCTTC
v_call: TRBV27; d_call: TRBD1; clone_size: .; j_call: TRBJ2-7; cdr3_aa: CASSTHARGRRGTYEQYF; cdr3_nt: TGTGCCAGCAGTACCCATGCGAGGGGGCGGCGAGGTACCTACGAGCAGTACTTC
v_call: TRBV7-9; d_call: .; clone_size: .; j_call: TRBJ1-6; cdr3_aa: CASSPSSHGSPLHF; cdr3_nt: TGTGCCAGCAGCCCAAGCAGTCACGGATCACCCCTCCACTTT